A selection of T cell receptor beta chains follows, all from one sample in a study of OX40 agonist ivuxolimab in advanced cancers. This table comes from immunoSEQ multiplex PCR, and its TCRdb copy is limited to in-frame clones, with some not included. The sample records 45,000 or so clones, roughly 90% being singletons. Sequencing was performed on CD4+ or CD8+ T cells sorted from blood, taken in a trial of the OX40 agonist ivuxolimab. The receptors shown here come from an adult with an advanced solid tumor such as melanoma, head and neck, liver or kidney cancer. The CDR3 runs from the conserved cysteine through the conserved F or W. D genes are given only for firm matches. Clone size is stated in some rows and not others, as once, few, many or a class when expanded.

D gene | J gene | clone size | V gene | CDR3 length | CDR3 DNA | CDR3 protein
. | TRBJ2-5 | . | TRBV2 | 15 | TGTGCCAGCAAACCCTCTTCCCTGTACCAAGAGACCCAGTACTTC | CASKPSSLYQETQYF
TRBD2 | TRBJ2-5 | . | TRBV4-3 | 14 | TGCGCCAGCAGCCAAGCCCTAGCGGCAGAGACCCAGTACTTC | CASSQALAAETQYF
. | TRBJ2-1 | . | TRBV11-2 | 15 | TGTGCCAGCAGCTTAGTTCAGAGCTCCTACAATGAGCAGTTCTTC | CASSLVQSSYNEQFF
. | TRBJ2-7 | . | TRBV5-1 | 13 | TGCGCCAGCAGCCCACAAGGAGGGTCGGGGCAGTACTTC | CASSPQGGSGQYF
. | TRBJ1-4 | . | TRBV25-1 | 13 | TGTGCCAGCAGACACCTGGAAACGACAAAACTGTTTTTT | CASRHLETTKLFF
TRBD2 | TRBJ2-5 | . | TRBV5-1 | 15 | TGCGCCAGCAGCTTGGTGGTAGCGGGAGGAGAGACCCAGTACTTC | CASSLVVAGGETQYF
. | TRBJ2-1 | . | TRBV9 | 16 | TGTGCCAGCAGCGTACTTCCGGGACCCCCCTACAATGAGCAGTTCTTC | CASSVLPGPPYNEQFF
. | TRBJ1-1 | few | TRBV10-3 | 13 | TGTGCCATCACCCGACAGGAGAACACTGAAGCTTTCTTT | CAITRQENTEAFF
. | TRBJ2-3 | . | TRBV11-3 | 13 | TGTGCCAGCAGCGGAGGGACACCAGATACGCAGTATTTT | CASSGGTPDTQYF
TRBD1 | TRBJ1-1 | . | TRBV7-2 | 17 | TGTGCCAGCAGCTGGGGGACAGGCCGGGGCGGGAACACTGAAGCTTTCTTT | CASSWGTGRGGNTEAFF
. | TRBJ2-7 | . | TRBV19 | 13 | TGTGCCAGTAAAGCGGAGAGCTCCTACGAGCAGTACTTC | CASKAESSYEQYF
. | TRBJ1-3 | . | TRBV5-1 | 15 | TGCGCCAGCAGCCCCTCTGGGTACTCTGGAAACACCATATATTTT | CASSPSGYSGNTIYF
. | TRBJ2-5 | once | TRBV11-2 | 13 | TGTGCCAGCAGTCAGGGGTACCAAGAGACCCAGTACTTC | CASSQGYQETQYF
TRBD2 | TRBJ2-6 | . | TRBV28 | 18 | TGTGCCAGCAGTCCCGCCGGACTAGCGGGAGCTGGGGCCAACGTCCTGACTTTC | CASSPAGLAGAGANVLTF
. | TRBJ1-5 | . | TRBV6-5 | 15 | TGTGCCAGCAGTCAGACAGCAGCTAGCAATCAGCCCCAGCATTTT | CASSQTAASNQPQHF
. | TRBJ2-7 | . | TRBV29-1 | 13 | TGCAGCATAAACCGGGACTCTCCCTACGAGCAGTACTTC | CSINRDSPYEQYF
TRBD1 | TRBJ2-6 | once | TRBV5-4 | 16 | TGTGCCAGCAGCTTGGGGGGACAGTCTGGGGCCAACGTCCTGACTTTC | CASSLGGQSGANVLTF
. | TRBJ2-1 | once | TRBV20-1 | 11 | TGCAGTGCGGACCCAAGGAATGAGCAGTTCTTC | CSADPRNEQFF
TRBD1 | TRBJ2-7 | . | TRBV6-1 | 14 | TGTGCCAGCAAAACAGGGGGCTCTTCCTACGAGCAGTACTTC | CASKTGGSSYEQYF
. | TRBJ2-7 | . | TRBV13 | 15 | TGTGCCAGCACCCAACGGAGAGGGAGGCCCTACGAGCAGTACTTC | CASTQRRGRPYEQYF
TRBD1 | TRBJ1-1 | . | TRBV7-8 | 16 | TGTGCCAGCAGCTTATCCCGGGACAGAATTAACACTGAAGCTTTCTTT | CASSLSRDRINTEAFF
. | TRBJ2-7 | . | TRBV2 | 13 | TGTGCCAGCAACACAGCCTTTGAGTACGAGCAGTACTTC | CASNTAFEYEQYF
TRBD1 | TRBJ1-5 | . | TRBV5-6 | 14 | TGTGCCAGCAGCGTTGGACAGGCGGGCCAGCCCCAGCATTTT | CASSVGQAGQPQHF
TRBD2 | TRBJ2-1 | once | TRBV2 | 15 | TGTGCCAGCTTTAGAGAGCGGGAGCTCTACAATGAGCAGTTCTTC | CASFRERELYNEQFF
TRBD1 | TRBJ2-7 | . | TRBV6-6 | 16 | TGTGCCAGCACGAAAGGACAGGGAAGGCTTCCCTACGAGCAGTACTTC | CASTKGQGRLPYEQYF
TRBD1 | TRBJ1-1 | . | TRBV5-1 | 14 | TGCGCCAGCAGCTCACAGGGGCTGAACACTGAAGCTTTCTTT | CASSSQGLNTEAFF
TRBD2 | TRBJ2-3 | . | TRBV7-2 | 18 | TGTGCCAGCAGCTTAGTAGGCACCCGAGCGGGATTGACAGATACGCAGTATTTT | CASSLVGTRAGLTDTQYF
. | TRBJ2-2 | once | TRBV27 | 15 | TGTGCCAGCAGTTTAACAGGGAGCTACACCGGGGAGCTGTTTTTT | CASSLTGSYTGELFF
. | TRBJ1-2 | . | TRBV6-5 | 14 | TGTGCCAGCAGTTACTCCGGGACGGCCTATGGCTACACCTTC | CASSYSGTAYGYTF
. | TRBJ2-2 | once | TRBV5-1 | 15 | TGCGCCAGCAGCTTGGGCAGGGATGGAACCGGGGAGCTGTTTTTT | CASSLGRDGTGELFF
TRBD1 | TRBJ2-1 | . | TRBV7-9 | 16 | TGTGCCAGCAGAATTCAGGGGGCTTATGATAACCATGAGCAGTTCTTC | CASRIQGAYDNHEQFF
. | TRBJ2-7 | . | TRBV30 | 13 | TGTGCCTGGAGCCAGGACGGTTCCTACGAGCAGTACTTC | CAWSQDGSYEQYF
TRBD1 | TRBJ2-5 | . | TRBV11-3 | 14 | TGTGCCAGCAGCCGGACAGGGGATGTAGAGACCCAGTACTTC | CASSRTGDVETQYF
. | TRBJ2-1 | . | TRBV6-5 | 15 | TGTGCCAGCAGTTACTCGGCGGGGAGAAGGAATGAGCAGTTCTTC | CASSYSAGRRNEQFF
. | TRBJ1-2 | . | TRBV12-2 | 16 | TGTGCAAGTCGCTTAGCACGATCCAGGGGCGCTTATGGCTACACCTTC | CASRLARSRGAYGYTF
TRBD1 | TRBJ2-3 | . | TRBV4-2 | 20 | TGTGCCAGCAGACGAAGACAGGGGGGTATCTCGGGAGCTCACACAGATACGCAGTATTTT | CASRRRQGGISGAHTDTQYF
TRBD2 | TRBJ2-3 | . | TRBV4-3 | 16 | TGCGCCAGCAGCCGCCGCCTTCTAGCGGGAGGTGGTACGCAGTATTTT | CASSRRLLAGGGTQYF
. | TRBJ1-6 | . | TRBV11-1 | 13 | TGTGCCAGCAGCTTGAGTGGGGATTCACCCCTCCACTTT | CASSLSGDSPLHF
. | TRBJ2-5 | . | TRBV20-1 | 11 | TGCAGTGCCCCTGGAGTAGAGACCCAGTACTTC | CSAPGVETQYF
. | TRBJ2-1 | . | TRBV9 | 14 | TGTGCCAGCAGCGTCCGGGTATTGCAGAATGAGCAGTTCTTC | CASSVRVLQNEQFF
. | TRBJ2-7 | . | TRBV18 | 15 | TGTGCCAGCTCACCGGGGACGGGACCATCCTACGAGCAGTACTTC | CASSPGTGPSYEQYF
. | TRBJ2-5 | . | TRBV18 | 14 | TGTGCCAGCTCACTTAAGGACCCACGGGGGACCCAGTACTTC | CASSLKDPRGTQYF
. | TRBJ2-4 | . | TRBV4-3 | 15 | TGCGCCAGCAGCCAAGAGGCGGGGGCGTGGAACATTCAGTACTTC | CASSQEAGAWNIQYF
TRBD2 | TRBJ2-3 | . | TRBV28 | 15 | TGTGCCAGCAGTACTCAACTAGCGGGAGGAGATACGCAGTATTTT | CASSTQLAGGDTQYF